The 2 T cell receptor beta chains in this list originate from one sample, sequenced in a study of beta chain features in type 1 diabetes. Expressed TCRB transcripts were sequenced, since all the RNA that had been isolated was reverse transcribed. Method: immunoSEQ multiplex PCR; TCRdb's copy keeps in-frame clones and lacks some. The data hold about 180,000 clones, with over 6% observed a single time. Antigens of these TCRs are unknown. Study outcomes and limitations: Among patients with Type 1 diabetes, TCRB CDR3s were moderately but significantly shorter in every one of the four CD4+ subsets.

Sequencing was carried out using central memory CD4+ T cells from blood. The source is a man aged 18 to 30 with type 1 diabetes.

The genes are TRBV6-5 and TRBJ2-7, with 7 bases identical to TRBD2. This CDR3 region has 15 residues. The germline V gene encodes CDR1 MNHEY and CDR2 SVGAGI. The V gene end was trimmed by 2 bases and the J gene end by 0 bases; junction bases not matched to a gene: 4. CDR3 region: CASSYSGASSYEQYF. In DNA form, the CDR3 reads TGTGCCAGCAGTTACAGCGGGGCCAGCTCCTACGAGCAGTACTTC.

The CDR3 DNA reads TGTGCCAGCAGTACGTGGACAGTTAATGAAAAACTGTTTTTT. Amino acid sequence: CASSTWTVNEKLFF. The chain has TRBV28 and TRBJ1-4, with D possibly being TRBD1 (6 bases). From germline, CDR1 is MDHEN and CDR2 SYDVKM. This CDR3 is 14 amino acids long. The germline V and J ends were trimmed by 5 bases and 4 bases, with 11 bases remaining between them.